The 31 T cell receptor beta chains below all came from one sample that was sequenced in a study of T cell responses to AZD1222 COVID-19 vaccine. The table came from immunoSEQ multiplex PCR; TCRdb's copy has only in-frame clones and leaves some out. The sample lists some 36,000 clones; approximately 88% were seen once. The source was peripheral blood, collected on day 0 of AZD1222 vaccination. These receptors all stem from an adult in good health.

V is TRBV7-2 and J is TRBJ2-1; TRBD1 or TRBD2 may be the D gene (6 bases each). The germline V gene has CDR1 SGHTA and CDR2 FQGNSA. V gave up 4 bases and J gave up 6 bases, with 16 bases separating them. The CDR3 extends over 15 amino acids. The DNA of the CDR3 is TGTGCCAGCAGCTCCGAACCGGGGGCCGGCAATGAGCAGTTCTTC. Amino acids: CASSSEPGAGNEQFF.

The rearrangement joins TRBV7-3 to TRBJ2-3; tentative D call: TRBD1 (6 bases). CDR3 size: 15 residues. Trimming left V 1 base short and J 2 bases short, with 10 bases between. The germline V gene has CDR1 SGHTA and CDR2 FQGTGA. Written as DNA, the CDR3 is TGTGCCAGCAGCTTAAGCGCAGGGGCCACAGATACGCAGTATTTT. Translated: CASSLSAGATDTQYF.

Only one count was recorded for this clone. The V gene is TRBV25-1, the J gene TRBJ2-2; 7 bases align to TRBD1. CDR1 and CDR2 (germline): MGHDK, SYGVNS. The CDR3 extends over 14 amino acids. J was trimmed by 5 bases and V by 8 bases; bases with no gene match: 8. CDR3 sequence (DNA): TGTGCCAGCGAGGTACAGGGGTGGACCGGGGAGCTGTTTTTT. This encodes CASEVQGWTGELFF.

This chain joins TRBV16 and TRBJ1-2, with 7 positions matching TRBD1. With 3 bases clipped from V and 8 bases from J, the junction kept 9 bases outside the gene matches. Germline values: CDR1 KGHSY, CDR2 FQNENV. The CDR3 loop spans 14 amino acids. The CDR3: CASSHLTGSGGYTF. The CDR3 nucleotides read TGTGCCAGCAGCCACTTGACAGGGAGTGGCGGCTACACCTTC.

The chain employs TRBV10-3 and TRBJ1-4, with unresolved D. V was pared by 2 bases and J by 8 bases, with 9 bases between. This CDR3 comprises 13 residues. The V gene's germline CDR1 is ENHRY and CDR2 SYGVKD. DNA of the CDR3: TGTGCCATCAGTGAGACAGATCGGGAAAAACTGTTTTTT. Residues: CAISETDREKLFF.

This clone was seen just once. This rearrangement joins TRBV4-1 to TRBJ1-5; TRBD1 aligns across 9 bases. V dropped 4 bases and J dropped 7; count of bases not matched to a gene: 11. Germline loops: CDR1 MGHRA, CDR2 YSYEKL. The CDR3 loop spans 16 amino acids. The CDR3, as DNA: TGCGCCAGCAGCCTCACTAGGGACAGGGAGGGACAGCCCCAGCATTTT. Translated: CASSLTRDREGQPQHF.

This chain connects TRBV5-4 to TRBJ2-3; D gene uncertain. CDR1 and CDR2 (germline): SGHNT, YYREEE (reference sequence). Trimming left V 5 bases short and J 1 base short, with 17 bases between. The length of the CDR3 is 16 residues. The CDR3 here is CASRTERDWGTDTQYF. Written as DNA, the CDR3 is TGTGCCAGCAGAACAGAGCGCGATTGGGGCACAGATACGCAGTATTTT.

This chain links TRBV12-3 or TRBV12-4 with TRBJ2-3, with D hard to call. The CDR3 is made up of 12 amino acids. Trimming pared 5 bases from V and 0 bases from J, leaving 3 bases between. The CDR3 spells CASSASTDTQYF. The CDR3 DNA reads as TGTGCCAGCAGTGCCAGCACAGATACGCAGTATTTT.

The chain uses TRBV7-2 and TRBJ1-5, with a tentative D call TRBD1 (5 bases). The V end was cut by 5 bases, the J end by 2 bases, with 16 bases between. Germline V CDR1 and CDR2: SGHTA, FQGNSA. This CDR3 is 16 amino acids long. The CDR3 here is CASSNNGGGGNQPQHF. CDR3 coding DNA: TGTGCCAGCAGCAACAATGGTGGAGGGGGCAATCAGCCCCAGCATTTT.

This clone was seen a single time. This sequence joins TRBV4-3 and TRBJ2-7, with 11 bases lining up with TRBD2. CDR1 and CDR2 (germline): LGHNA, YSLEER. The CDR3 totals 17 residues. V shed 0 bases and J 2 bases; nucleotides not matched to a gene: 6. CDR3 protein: CASSQDPGLAGPYEQYF. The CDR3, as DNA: TGCGCCAGCAGCCAAGACCCAGGACTAGCGGGCCCCTACGAGCAGTACTTC.

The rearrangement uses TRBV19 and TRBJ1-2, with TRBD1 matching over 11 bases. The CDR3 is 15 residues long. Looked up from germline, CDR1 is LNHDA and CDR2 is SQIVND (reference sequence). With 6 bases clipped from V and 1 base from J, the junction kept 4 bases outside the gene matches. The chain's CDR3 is CASSSGTGGNYGYTF. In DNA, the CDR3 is TGTGCCAGTAGCTCAGGGACAGGGGGTAACTATGGCTACACCTTC. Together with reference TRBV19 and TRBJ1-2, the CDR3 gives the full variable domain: DGGITQSPKYLFRKEGQNVTLSCEQNLNHDAMYWYRQDPGQGLRLIYYSQIVNDFQKGDIAEGYSVSREKKESFPLTVTSAQKNPTAFYLCASSSGTGGNYGYTFGSGTRLTVV.

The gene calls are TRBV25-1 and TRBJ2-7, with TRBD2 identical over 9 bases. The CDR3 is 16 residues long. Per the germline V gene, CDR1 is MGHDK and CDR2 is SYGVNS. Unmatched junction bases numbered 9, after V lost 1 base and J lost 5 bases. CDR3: CASSESWPSGADEQYF. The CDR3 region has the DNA TGTGCCAGCAGTGAATCTTGGCCTAGCGGGGCAGACGAGCAGTACTTC.

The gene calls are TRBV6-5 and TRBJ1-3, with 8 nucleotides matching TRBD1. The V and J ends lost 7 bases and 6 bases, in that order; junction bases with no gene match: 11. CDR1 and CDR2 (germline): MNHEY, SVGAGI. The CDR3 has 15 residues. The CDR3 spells CASNTVWDRKNTIYF. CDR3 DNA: TGTGCCAGCAACACCGTTTGGGACAGGAAAAACACCATATATTTT.

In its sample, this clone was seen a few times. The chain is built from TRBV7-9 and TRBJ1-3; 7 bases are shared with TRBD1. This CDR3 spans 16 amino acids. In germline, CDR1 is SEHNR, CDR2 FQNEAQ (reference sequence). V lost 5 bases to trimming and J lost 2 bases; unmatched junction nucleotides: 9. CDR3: CASSRPEGAPGNTIYF. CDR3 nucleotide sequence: TGTGCCAGCAGCCGCCCGGAGGGGGCGCCTGGAAACACCATATATTTT.

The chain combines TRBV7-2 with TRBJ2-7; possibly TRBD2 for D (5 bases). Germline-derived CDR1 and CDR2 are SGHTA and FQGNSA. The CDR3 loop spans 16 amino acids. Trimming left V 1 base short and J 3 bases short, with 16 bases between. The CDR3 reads CASSLENQADYYEQYF. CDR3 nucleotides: TGTGCCAGCAGCTTAGAAAACCAGGCCGACTACTACGAGCAGTACTTC.

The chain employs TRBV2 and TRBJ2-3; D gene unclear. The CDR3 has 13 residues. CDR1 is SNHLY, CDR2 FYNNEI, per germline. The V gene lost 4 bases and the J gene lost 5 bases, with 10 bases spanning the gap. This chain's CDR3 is CASSGTLGDTQYF. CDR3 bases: TGTGCCAGCAGTGGGACCCTTGGAGATACGCAGTATTTT. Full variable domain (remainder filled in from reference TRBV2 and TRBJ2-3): EPEVTQTPSHQVTQMGQEVILRCVPISNHLYFYWYRQILGQKVEFLVSFYNNEISEKSEIFDDQFSVERPDGSNFTLKIRSTKLEDSAMYFCASSGTLGDTQYFGPGTRLTVL.

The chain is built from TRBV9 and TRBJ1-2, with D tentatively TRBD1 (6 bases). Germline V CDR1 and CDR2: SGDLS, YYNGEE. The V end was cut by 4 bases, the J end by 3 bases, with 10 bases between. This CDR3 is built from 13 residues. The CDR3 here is CASSPSGDYGYTF. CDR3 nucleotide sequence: TGTGCCAGCAGCCCCTCAGGGGACTATGGCTACACCTTC.

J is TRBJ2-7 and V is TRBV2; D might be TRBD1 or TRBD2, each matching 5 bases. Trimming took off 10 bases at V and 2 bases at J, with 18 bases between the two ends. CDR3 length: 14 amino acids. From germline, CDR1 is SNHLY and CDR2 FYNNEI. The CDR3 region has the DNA TGTGCCAACAGACAGAGGGCAGGTGCCTACGAGCAGTACTTC. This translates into CANRQRAGAYEQYF.

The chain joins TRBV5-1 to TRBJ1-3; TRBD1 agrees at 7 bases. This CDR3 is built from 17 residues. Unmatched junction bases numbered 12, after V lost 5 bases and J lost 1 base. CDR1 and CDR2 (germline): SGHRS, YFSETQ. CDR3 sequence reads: CASSRFEGASSGNTIYF. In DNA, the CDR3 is TGCGCCAGCAGTAGATTCGAGGGGGCTTCGTCTGGAAACACCATATATTTT.

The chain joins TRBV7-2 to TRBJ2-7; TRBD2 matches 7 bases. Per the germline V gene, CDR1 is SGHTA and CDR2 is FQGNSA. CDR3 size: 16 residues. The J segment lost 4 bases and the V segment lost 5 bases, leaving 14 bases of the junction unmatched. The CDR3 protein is CASSLPLTREGYEQYF. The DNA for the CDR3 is TGTGCCAGCAGCCTCCCCTTGACGAGGGAGGGGTACGAGCAGTACTTC.

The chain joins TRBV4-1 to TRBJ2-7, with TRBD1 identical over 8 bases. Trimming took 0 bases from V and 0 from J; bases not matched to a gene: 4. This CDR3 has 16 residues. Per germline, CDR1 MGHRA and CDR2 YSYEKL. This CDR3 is CASSQDIGQGSYEQYF. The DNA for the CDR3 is TGCGCCAGCAGCCAAGATATCGGACAGGGCTCCTACGAGCAGTACTTC.

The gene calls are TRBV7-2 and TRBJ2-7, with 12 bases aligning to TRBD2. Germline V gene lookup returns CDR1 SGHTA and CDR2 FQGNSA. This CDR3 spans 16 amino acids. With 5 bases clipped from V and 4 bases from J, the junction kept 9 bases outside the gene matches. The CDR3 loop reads CASSTRLAGVIYEQYF. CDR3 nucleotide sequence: TGTGCCAGCAGCACTAGACTAGCGGGAGTGATTTACGAGCAGTACTTC.

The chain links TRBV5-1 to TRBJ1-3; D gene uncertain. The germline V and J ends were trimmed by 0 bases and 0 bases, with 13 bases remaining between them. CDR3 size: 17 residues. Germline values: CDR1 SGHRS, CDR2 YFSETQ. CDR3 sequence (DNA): TGCGCCAGCAGCTTGGTTCAGCAAACACTCTCTGGAAACACCATATATTTT. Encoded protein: CASSLVQQTLSGNTIYF.

CDR3 in DNA: TGTGCCAGTGATAGGGGGGACCTTGGGCCCCAGCATTTT. Protein product: CASDRGDLGPQHF. V is TRBV19 and J is TRBJ1-5; possibly TRBD1 for D (6 bases). V gave up 8 bases and J gave up 9 bases, with 17 bases separating them. The CDR3 is made up of 13 amino acids. Germline V gives CDR1 LNHDA, CDR2 SQIVND (reference sequence). Combining the CDR3 with reference TRBV19 and TRBJ1-5 gives the whole variable domain DGGITQSPKYLFRKEGQNVTLSCEQNLNHDAMYWYRQDPGQGLRLIYYSQIVNDFQKGDIAEGYSVSREKKESFPLTVTSAQKNPTAFYLCASDRGDLGPQHFGDGTRLSIL.

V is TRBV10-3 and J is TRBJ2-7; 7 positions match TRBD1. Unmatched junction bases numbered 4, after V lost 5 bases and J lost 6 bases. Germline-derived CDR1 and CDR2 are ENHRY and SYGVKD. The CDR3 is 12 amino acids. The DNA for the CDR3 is TGTGCCATCAGTCTACAGGGGACCGAGCAGTACTTC. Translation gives CAISLQGTEQYF.

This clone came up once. In DNA form, the CDR3 reads TGTGCCAGCAGCCTGAGGGAAGTCCCCGGGGAGCTGTTTTTT. This codes for CASSLREVPGELFF. The chain links TRBV2 to TRBJ2-2; tentative D call: TRBD2 (5 bases). The V gene's germline CDR1 is SNHLY and CDR2 FYNNEI. There are 14 residues in the CDR3. The V end lost 6 bases, the J end lost 6 bases, and 14 bases lay between the germline ends.

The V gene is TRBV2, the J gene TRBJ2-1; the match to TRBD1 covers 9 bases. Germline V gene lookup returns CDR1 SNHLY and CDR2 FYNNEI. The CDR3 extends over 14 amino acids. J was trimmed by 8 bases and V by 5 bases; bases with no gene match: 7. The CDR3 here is CASSPGQGWYEQFF. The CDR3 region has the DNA TGTGCCAGCAGTCCGGGACAGGGTTGGTATGAGCAGTTCTTC. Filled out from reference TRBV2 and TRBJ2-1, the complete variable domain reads EPEVTQTPSHQVTQMGQEVILRCVPISNHLYFYWYRQILGQKVEFLVSFYNNEISEKSEIFDDQFSVERPDGSNFTLKIRSTKLEDSAMYFCASSPGQGWYEQFFGPGTRLTVL.

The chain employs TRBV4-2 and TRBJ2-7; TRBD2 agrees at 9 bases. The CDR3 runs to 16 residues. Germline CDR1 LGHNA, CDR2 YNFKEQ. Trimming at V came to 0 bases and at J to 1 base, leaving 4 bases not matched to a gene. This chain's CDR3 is CASSQEGSGGSYEQYF. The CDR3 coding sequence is TGTGCCAGCAGCCAAGAGGGTAGCGGGGGTTCCTACGAGCAGTACTTC.

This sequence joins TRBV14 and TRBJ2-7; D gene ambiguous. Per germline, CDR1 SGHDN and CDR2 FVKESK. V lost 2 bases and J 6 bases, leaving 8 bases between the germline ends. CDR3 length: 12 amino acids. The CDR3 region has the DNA TGTGCCAGCAGCCAAACCTGGGGCGAGCAGTACTTC. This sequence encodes CASSQTWGEQYF.

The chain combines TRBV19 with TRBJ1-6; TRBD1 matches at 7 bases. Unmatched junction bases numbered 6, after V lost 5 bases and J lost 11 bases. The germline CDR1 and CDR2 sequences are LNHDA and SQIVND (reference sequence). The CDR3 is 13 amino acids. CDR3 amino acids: CASSPRQGTPLHF. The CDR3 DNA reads TGTGCCAGTAGTCCGCGACAGGGAACACCCCTCCACTTT.

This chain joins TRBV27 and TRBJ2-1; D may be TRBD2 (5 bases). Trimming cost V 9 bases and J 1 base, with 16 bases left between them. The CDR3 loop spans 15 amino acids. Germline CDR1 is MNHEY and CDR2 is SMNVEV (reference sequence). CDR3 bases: TGTGCCAGTTTATCCGAGGGAAGGTCCTACAATGAGCAGTTCTTC. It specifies CASLSEGRSYNEQFF.